Below are 32 T cell receptor beta chains sequenced from a single sample in a study of cytomegalovirus exposure and HLA in healthy donors. The PCR ran on 60 Vbeta and 13 Jbeta primers. Produced via immunoSEQ multiplex PCR; TCRdb's table is partial and in-frame only. The sample contains 150,000 to 200,000 clones, roughly 73% of which appear only once. The sample comprised PBMCs. The receptors here all came from a male donor in good health and CMV-seronegative.

The genes are TRBV11-3 and TRBJ2-2, with D perhaps TRBD2 (6 bases). CDR3 size: 16 residues. V was cut by 5 bases and J by 5 bases, with 18 bases left in between. CDR1 and CDR2 from the germline V gene are SGHNT and YENEEA. CDR3 DNA: TGTGCCAGCAGCCCGTCTTTCGGGAGCGAAACCGGGGAGCTGTTTTTT. Amino acid sequence: CASSPSFGSETGELFF.

The chain carries TRBV19 and TRBJ2-6; tentative D call: TRBD2 (5 bases). The CDR3 extends over 15 amino acids. Germline V gives CDR1 LNHDA, CDR2 SQIVND (reference sequence). V gave up 3 bases and J gave up 2 bases, with 8 bases separating them. CDR3 DNA sequence: TGTGCCAGTAGTATCCGAGGGACTGGGGCCAACGTCCTGACTTTC. This sequence encodes CASSIRGTGANVLTF. The full variable domain, its missing parts supplied by reference TRBV19 and TRBJ2-6, is DGGITQSPKYLFRKEGQNVTLSCEQNLNHDAMYWYRQDPGQGLRLIYYSQIVNDFQKGDIAEGYSVSREKKESFPLTVTSAQKNPTAFYLCASSIRGTGANVLTFGAGSRLTVL.

The chain joins TRBV6-5 to TRBJ2-2; TRBD1 aligns across 10 bases. The ends lost 6 bases at V and 7 bases at J; junction bases unmatched: 8. The CDR3 consists of 15 residues. Germline V gene lookup returns CDR1 MNHEY and CDR2 SVGAGI. The CDR3 sequence is CASSTGTGVVGELFF. The CDR3 bases are TGTGCCAGCAGCACCGGGACAGGGGTGGTCGGGGAGCTGTTTTTT.

The CDR3 sequence: CASSLTGTSGGPDTQYF. Written as DNA, the CDR3 is TGTGCCAGCAGCCTAACCGGGACTAGCGGGGGCCCAGATACGCAGTATTTT. This sequence joins TRBV5-8 and TRBJ2-3; TRBD2 matches at 14 bases. This CDR3 has 17 residues. V shed 4 bases, J shed 4 bases, and the junction held 8 bases outside the gene matches. The germline V gene encodes CDR1 SGHTS and CDR2 YDEGEE.

The rearrangement joins TRBV11-2 to TRBJ2-7, with D unclear. V was pared by 4 bases and J by 3 bases, with 7 bases between. The CDR3 sequence is 12 residues long. Germline CDR1 and CDR2: SGHAT and FQNNGV. CDR3 protein: CASSSHSYEQYF. The CDR3 nucleotides read TGTGCCAGCAGCTCTCACAGCTACGAGCAGTACTTC.

The chain has TRBV18 and TRBJ2-1, with D maybe TRBD2 (5 bases). Trimming stripped 3 bases from V and 1 base from J, with 16 bases between. The CDR3 consists of 17 residues. Per the germline V gene, CDR1 is KGHSH and CDR2 is LQKENI. The CDR3 region has the DNA TGTGCCAGCTCACCCCTCCCTCGGGGTACTTCCTACAATGAGCAGTTCTTC. This sequence encodes CASSPLPRGTSYNEQFF.

The V and J genes are TRBV18 and TRBJ2-7; 7 nucleotides match TRBD2. V dropped 0 bases and J dropped 5; count of bases not matched to a gene: 1. The V gene's germline CDR1 is KGHSH and CDR2 LQKENI. CDR3 size: 13 residues. CDR3 coding DNA: TGTGCCAGCTCACCACCGACTAGCAACGAGCAGTACTTC. It codes for CASSPPTSNEQYF.

The chain is built from TRBV2 and TRBJ1-4; D perhaps matches TRBD1 (6 bases). The V gene lost 4 bases and the J gene lost 2 bases, with 11 bases spanning the gap. This CDR3 region has 15 residues. Germline-derived CDR1 and CDR2 are SNHLY and FYNNEI. CDR3 region: CASSVVTGTNEKLFF. For the CDR3, the DNA is TGTGCCAGCAGTGTTGTAACAGGGACTAATGAAAAACTGTTTTTT.

The table lists this clone with a count of one. This rearrangement joins TRBV9 to TRBJ2-7; D is possibly TRBD2 (5 bases). V was pared by 1 base and J by 1 base, with 15 bases between. Germline V gene data show CDR1 as SGDLS and CDR2 as YYNGEE. This CDR3 spans 16 amino acids. The CDR3 nucleotides read TGTGCCAGCAGCGTAAACCCCCTCACTAGTTCCTACGAGCAGTACTTC. Its protein product is CASSVNPLTSSYEQYF.

The gene calls are TRBV7-7 and TRBJ2-2; a weak D match, TRBD2 (6 bases). Looked up from germline, CDR1 is SSHAT and CDR2 is FNYEAQ (reference sequence). The V end lost 5 bases, the J end lost 0 bases, and 10 bases lay between the germline ends. CDR3 length equals 15 residues. The CDR3 nucleotides are TGTGCCAGCAGCCGAAGCGGGTCGAACACCGGGGAGCTGTTTTTT. This encodes CASSRSGSNTGELFF.

The chain couples TRBV28 to TRBJ1-1; TRBD1 aligns across 7 bases. Germline assignment: CDR1 MDHEN and CDR2 SYDVKM. Germline trimming cut 2 bases from V and 10 bases from J; bases unmatched to any gene: 13. This CDR3 is 15 amino acids long. This chain's CDR3 is CASSLKSEGALRAFF. The CDR3, as DNA: TGTGCCAGCAGTTTAAAGTCGGAGGGGGCTTTACGAGCTTTCTTT.

V is TRBV30 and J is TRBJ1-5; D is uncertain. Between the trimmed V and J ends, which lost 5 bases and 0 bases, there was a span of 5 bases. This CDR3 has 12 residues. Germline-derived CDR1 and CDR2 are GTSNPN and SVGIG (reference sequence). For the CDR3, the DNA is TGTGCCTGGTCGAGTAGCAATCAGCCCCAGCATTTT. It translates to CAWSSSNQPQHF. Looking up the rest from reference TRBV30 and TRBJ1-5 gives the full variable domain: SQTIHQWPATLVQPVGSPLSLECTVEGTSNPNLYWYRQAAGRGLQLLFYSVGIGQISSEVPQNLSASRPQDRQFILSSKKLLLSDSGFYLCAWSSSNQPQHFGDGTRLSIL.

The CDR3 DNA reads as TGTGCCAGTAGTGGGTGGACTAGCGGGAGGGAGGGCGAGCAGTTCTTC. It translates to CASSGWTSGREGEQFF. The chain links TRBV19 to TRBJ2-1; TRBD2 matches at 15 bases. The germline V gene has CDR1 LNHDA and CDR2 SQIVND (reference sequence). The CDR3 runs to 16 residues. V lost 5 bases to trimming and J lost 10 bases; unmatched junction nucleotides: 9. The whole variable domain, remainder taken from reference TRBV19 and TRBJ2-1, is DGGITQSPKYLFRKEGQNVTLSCEQNLNHDAMYWYRQDPGQGLRLIYYSQIVNDFQKGDIAEGYSVSREKKESFPLTVTSAQKNPTAFYLCASSGWTSGREGEQFFGPGTRLTVL.

The genes are TRBV11-3 and TRBJ2-2; D is unresolved. Between the trimmed V and J ends, which lost 3 bases and 6 bases, there was a span of 5 bases. The V gene's germline CDR1 is SGHNT and CDR2 YENEEA. CDR3 length equals 12 residues. As DNA, the CDR3 is TGTGCCAGCAGCTTCTCAGCCGGGGAGCTGTTTTTT. As protein: CASSFSAGELFF. Combining the CDR3 with reference TRBV11-3 and TRBJ2-2 gives the whole variable domain EAGVVQSPRYKIIEKKQPVAFWCNPISGHNTLYWYLQNLGQGPELLIRYENEEAVDDSQLPKDRFSAERLKGVDSTLKIQPAELGDSAVYLCASSFSAGELFFGEGSRLTVL.

The chain uses TRBV15 and TRBJ1-2; TRBD1 agrees at 9 bases. Losses at the gene ends were 1 base for V and 14 bases for J; bases not matched to a gene: 8. Germline CDR1 is LNHNV and CDR2 is YYDKDF (reference sequence). The CDR3 length is 13 residues. The CDR3 here is CATSRGPDRGRTF. The CDR3 DNA is TGTGCCACCAGCAGAGGGCCTGACAGGGGGAGAACCTTC.

The gene calls are TRBV7-9 and TRBJ2-7; TRBD1 aligns across 9 bases. Germline lookup yields CDR1 SEHNR and CDR2 FQNEAQ (reference sequence). V lost 0 bases and J lost 7; bases outside the gene matches: 4. This CDR3 region has 14 residues. The DNA of the CDR3 is TGTGCCAGCAGCTTAGCGGGACAGGGTGAAGAGCAGTACTTC. It codes for CASSLAGQGEEQYF.

This clone was seen only once. The V call is TRBV29-1, the J call TRBJ1-5, with unresolved D. Germline CDR1 SQVTM, CDR2 ANQGSEA. The CDR3 has 13 residues. V shed 5 bases and J shed 3 bases, with 11 bases lying between them. The CDR3 bases are TGCAGCGTTATGGTACACAACAATCAGCCCCAGCATTTT. It translates to CSVMVHNNQPQHF.

The gene calls are TRBV27 and TRBJ1-5, with D uncertain. V lost 2 bases and J lost 4, with 12 bases in between. Looked up from germline, CDR1 is MNHEY and CDR2 is SMNVEV (reference sequence). This CDR3 region has 15 residues. The CDR3 nucleotides read TGTGCCAGCAGTTTAGAGAGCAGGTGGAATCAGCCCCAGCATTTT. Translating it yields CASSLESRWNQPQHF.

The genes are TRBV6-4 and TRBJ2-3, with TRBD2 matching over 11 bases. After removal of 0 bases from V and 1 base from J, the junction contained 0 bases not matched to a gene. The CDR3 spans 16 residues. CDR1 is MRHNA, CDR2 SNTAGT, per germline. As DNA, the CDR3 is TGTGCCAGCAGTGACTCTAGCGGGGGGGGCACAGATACGCAGTATTTT. This gives the protein CASSDSSGGGTDTQYF.

This clone was counted between two and nine times. The rearrangement joins TRBV6-6 to TRBJ2-5; 8 bases are shared with TRBD2. Germline lookup yields CDR1 MNHNY and CDR2 SVGAGI (reference sequence). Trimming removed 5 bases from V and 9 bases from J; junction bases left unmatched: 8. This CDR3 is built from 13 residues. CDR3 nucleotide sequence: TGTGCCAGCAGTACGGGACTAGGTTGGGCCCAGTACTTC. Amino acid sequence: CASSTGLGWAQYF.

This clone was detected a few times. The chain employs TRBV4-1 and TRBJ1-5, with D perhaps TRBD1 (6 bases). CDR3 length equals 17 residues. V gave up 1 base and J gave up 5 bases, with 18 bases separating them. Germline CDR1 is MGHRA and CDR2 is YSYEKL. The CDR3 DNA reads as TGCGCCAGCAGCCAAGTCGGCTGGGGGCAAAGGGATCAGCCCCAGCATTTT. The encoded protein is CASSQVGWGQRDQPQHF.

The chain recombines TRBV7-9 with TRBJ2-3; D is possibly TRBD2 (8 bases). Germline V lookup: CDR1 SEHNR, CDR2 FQNEAQ (reference sequence). Trimming took off 4 bases at V and 5 bases at J, with 16 bases between the two ends. The length of the CDR3 is 15 residues. CDR3 DNA sequence: TGTGCCAGCAGCTCGAGCGGGAGACAGGGAGATACGCAGTATTTT. Amino acid sequence: CASSSSGRQGDTQYF.

J is TRBJ1-1 and V is TRBV30; TRBD1 matches 7 bases. The J segment lost 5 bases and the V segment lost 3 bases, leaving 9 bases of the junction unmatched. Germline V CDR1 and CDR2: GTSNPN, SVGIG (reference sequence). This CDR3 comprises 14 residues. CDR3 region: CAWRGKGARTEAFF. CDR3 in DNA: TGTGCCTGGAGGGGAAAGGGGGCGCGGACTGAAGCTTTCTTT.

This clone was seen a handful of times. This chain links TRBV10-3 with TRBJ1-2; 12 bases match TRBD1. CDR3 length: 13 amino acids. The V and J ends lost 6 bases and 7 bases, in that order; junction bases with no gene match: 3. Germline-derived CDR1 and CDR2 are ENHRY and SYGVKD. CDR3 DNA: TGTGCCATCAGCGGGACAGGGGGCTCTGGCTACACCTTC. Amino acids: CAISGTGGSGYTF.

The J gene is TRBJ2-1, the V gene TRBV2, with D possibly matching TRBD2 (5 bases). V was shortened by 5 bases and J by 2 bases, with 13 bases between the two germline ends. Germline V gene sequence: CDR1 SNHLY, CDR2 FYNNEI. The CDR3 contains 15 residues. This CDR3 reads CASSLERRTYNEQFF. CDR3 coding DNA: TGTGCCAGCAGTCTGGAGCGGAGGACCTACAATGAGCAGTTCTTC.

V is TRBV27 and J is TRBJ2-2; 9 positions agree with TRBD1. The germline V gene encodes CDR1 MNHEY and CDR2 SMNVEV (reference sequence). The ends lost 7 bases at V and 3 bases at J; junction bases unmatched: 3. This CDR3 is 14 amino acids long. The CDR3 region is CASTDRGYTGELFF. The CDR3 DNA reads as TGTGCCAGCACGGACAGGGGTTACACCGGGGAGCTGTTTTTT.

J is TRBJ2-6 and V is TRBV10-3; 8 positions match TRBD2. The V gene's germline CDR1 is ENHRY and CDR2 SYGVKD. The CDR3 covers 17 residues. Unmatched junction bases numbered 4, after V lost 3 bases and J lost 0 bases. The DNA of the CDR3 is TGTGCCATCAGTGAAGCGGGGGAGAGCTCTGGGGCCAACGTCCTGACTTTC. This translates into CAISEAGESSGANVLTF.

This rearrangement joins TRBV27 to TRBJ1-2, with 8 positions matching TRBD1. J was trimmed by 3 bases and V by 8 bases; bases with no gene match: 8. CDR1 MNHEY and CDR2 SMNVEV come from the germline V gene (reference sequence). The CDR3 consists of 14 residues. CDR3 protein: CASGTGTGDYGYTF. For the CDR3, the DNA is TGTGCCAGCGGAACCGGGACAGGCGACTATGGCTACACCTTC.

The chain links TRBV5-1 to TRBJ1-4; tentative D call: TRBD1 (5 bases). This CDR3 region has 15 residues. V was cut by 4 bases and J by 0 bases, with 10 bases left in between. Germline CDR1 SGHRS, CDR2 YFSETQ. The CDR3 nucleotides are TGCGCCAGCAGCGACGGACAAGCAACTAATGAAAAACTGTTTTTT. It yields the protein CASSDGQATNEKLFF.

V usage is TRBV11-2 and J usage is TRBJ2-7, with TRBD2 matching over 7 bases. The CDR3 is 14 amino acids. Trimming took 5 bases from V and 4 from J; bases not matched to a gene: 8. Germline-derived CDR1 and CDR2 are SGHAT and FQNNGV. Here the CDR3 reads CASSGASGIYEQYF. CDR3 bases: TGTGCCAGCAGCGGTGCTAGCGGAATTTACGAGCAGTACTTC.

There are a few counts of this clone. The DNA for the CDR3 is TGTGCCAGTAGTGGACAGCCCTTGTATGGCTACACCTTC. Its translation is CASSGQPLYGYTF. The chain recombines TRBV19 with TRBJ1-2; perhaps TRBD1 as D (6 bases). Germline loops: CDR1 LNHDA, CDR2 SQIVND (reference sequence). CDR3 length: 13 amino acids. Trimming cost V 5 bases and J 5 bases, with 12 bases left between them.

The genes are TRBV13 and TRBJ2-3; the D gene is possibly TRBD2 (5 bases). Germline V gene lookup returns CDR1 PRHDT and CDR2 FYEKMQ (reference sequence). CDR3 length: 14 residues. Trimming took 2 bases from V and 1 from J, leaving 7 bases between them. CDR3 in amino acids: CASSLRRGTDTQYF. In DNA form, the CDR3 reads TGTGCCAGCAGCTTAAGGCGGGGCACAGATACGCAGTATTTT.